This T cell receptor beta chain came from a study of T cell repertoires in aging, cancer and after chemotherapy. Across the study: Six age groups, ranging from 30 or younger to 70 or older, included the donors.

This clonotype is termed medium-sized. Its antigen is not known. Rearranged V-D-J TRB sequences were amplified with a mixed TRB-A/B primer pool. Using its own MiXCR run on the multiplex PCR reads, TCRdb lists one record per CDR3 protein. The table has approximately 11,000 distinct CDR3 sequences, approximately 30% seen once. Germline CDR1 is SGHNT and CDR2 is YYREEE (reference sequence). The CDR3 length is 17 residues. Trimming removed 0 bases from V and 1 base from J; junction bases left unmatched: 6. The template was genomic DNA from peripheral blood, not RNA. Study-wide points: Median generation probability rose over the chemotherapy interval in each cancer cohort, suggesting rebound thymic output.

The genes are TRBV5-4 and TRBJ2-3, with 9 bases aligning to TRBD2. The sequenced sample was blood. The sequence derives from a human donor in good health. The CDR3 here is CASSLAPASGGTDTQYF. The CDR3 bases are TGTGCCAGCAGCTTGGCCCCAGCTAGCGGGGGCACAGATACGCAGTATTTT.